These 15 T cell receptor beta chains originate from one sample sequenced in a study of shared clonotypes between healthy human individuals. TCRdb's table, derived via immunoSEQ multiplex PCR, lists solely in-frame clones and lacks some. The data contain about 690,000 clones, 80% to 95% of them seen just once; the ten biggest clones take up 30% to 40%. The sequenced sample was memory CD8+ T cells from PBMCs. The subset was: CD45RO+ cells pooled with CCR7-negative TemRA cells. The receptor source for this set is a man aged 18 to 29 in good health. Some clones in this sample may be carry-over from other donors' samples.

The genes are TRBV9 and TRBJ2-1; D is perhaps TRBD1 (5 bases). The V gene lost 2 bases and the J gene lost 9 bases, with 15 bases spanning the gap. The V gene's germline CDR1 is SGDLS and CDR2 YYNGEE. The CDR3 extends over 14 amino acids. CDR3 DNA: TGTGCCAGCAGCGTCTCTCAGGGAAGCAGTGAGCAGTTCTTC. This codes for CASSVSQGSSEQFF.

J is TRBJ2-1 and V is TRBV27; maybe TRBD2 (5 bases). Trimming pared 2 bases from V and 9 bases from J, leaving 11 bases between. The CDR3 is 13 amino acids. Germline CDR1 MNHEY, CDR2 SMNVEV (reference sequence). This CDR3 reads CASSLIGEPEQFF. The CDR3 nucleotides read TGTGCCAGCAGTTTAATCGGGGAACCTGAGCAGTTCTTC.

This clone was recorded once. The genes are TRBV11-2 and TRBJ2-7, with 10 bases lining up with TRBD1. J lost 1 base, V lost 2 bases, and 8 bases had no gene match. The CDR3 runs 17 residues. The germline gives CDR1 SGHAT, CDR2 FQNNGV. Here the CDR3 DNA reads TGTGCCAGCAGCTTACCCGGACAGGGGGTACCTTCCTACGAGCAGTACTTC. It yields the protein CASSLPGQGVPSYEQYF.

The chain employs TRBV28 and TRBJ2-7; 12 bases align to TRBD2. CDR3 length: 16 amino acids. CDR1 and CDR2 (germline): MDHEN, SYDVKM. J gave up 4 bases and V 4 bases, and 8 bases lay outside the gene matches. The CDR3 region is CASSSKLAGGRYEQYF. CDR3 nucleotide sequence: TGTGCCAGCAGTTCAAAGCTAGCGGGAGGGAGGTACGAGCAGTACTTC.

V usage is TRBV12-5 and J usage is TRBJ2-3; 7 positions agree with TRBD2. Trimming took 2 bases from V and 4 from J; bases not matched to a gene: 0. The CDR3 runs to 13 residues. CDR1 is LGHNT and CDR2 is FRNRAP in the germline V gene. CDR3 DNA sequence: TGTGCTAGTGGTTTGACTAGCGCAGATACGCAGTATTTT. This translates into CASGLTSADTQYF.

The chain uses TRBV28 and TRBJ1-1; D is unclear. CDR3 size: 14 residues. CDR1 MDHEN and CDR2 SYDVKM come from the germline V gene. Trimming removed 1 base from V and 4 bases from J, with 10 bases in between. CDR3 coding DNA: TGTGCCAGCAGTTTATCCTACAGAGTCACTGAAGCTTTCTTT. Residues: CASSLSYRVTEAFF.

J is TRBJ2-7 and V is TRBV7-9; 10 bases match TRBD1. The CDR3 is 15 amino acids. After removal of 5 bases from V and 6 bases from J, the junction contained 10 bases not matched to a gene. CDR1 and CDR2 from the germline V gene are SEHNR and FQNEAQ (reference sequence). For the CDR3, the DNA is TGTGCCAGCAGCCCCCGAGGGACAGGGGCACTCGAGCAGTACTTC. Protein product: CASSPRGTGALEQYF.

J is TRBJ2-4 and V is TRBV2, with unresolved D. Germline values: CDR1 SNHLY, CDR2 FYNNEI. The CDR3 extends over 13 amino acids. Trimming cost V 9 bases and J 0 bases, with 9 bases left between them. CDR3 sequence (DNA): TGTGCCAGTCTCGGGCTAGCCAAAAACATTCAGTACTTC. Amino acid sequence: CASLGLAKNIQYF.

The chain uses TRBV5-5 and TRBJ2-7; the D gene is possibly TRBD1 (6 bases). This CDR3 contains 15 residues. Germline assignment: CDR1 SGHKS and CDR2 YYEKEE (reference sequence). The V gene lost 4 bases and the J gene lost 0 bases, with 14 bases spanning the gap. CDR3: CASSRDRTLSYEQYF. CDR3 bases: TGTGCCAGCAGCAGAGACAGGACCCTCTCCTACGAGCAGTACTTC. The variable domain in full, with the rest retrieved from reference TRBV5-5 and TRBJ2-7, is DAGVTQSPTHLIKTRGQQVTLRCSPISGHKSVSWYQQVLGQGPQFIFQYYEKEERGRGNFPDRFSARQFPNYSSELNVNALLLGDSALYLCASSRDRTLSYEQYFGPGTRLTVT.

J is TRBJ2-3 and V is TRBV7-3; D might be TRBD1 (7 bases). The CDR3 runs to 15 residues. Trimming removed 6 bases from V and 0 bases from J, with 13 bases in between. Germline CDR1 reads SGHTA; CDR2 reads FQGTGA. CDR3 protein: CASSQGDSSTDTQYF. The CDR3, as DNA: TGTGCCAGCAGTCAGGGGGACTCTAGCACAGATACGCAGTATTTT.

As to this clone: Other DNA sequences in the sample encode the same CDR3. The V gene is TRBV11-2, the J gene TRBJ2-7, with D unclear. The V gene's germline CDR1 is SGHAT and CDR2 FQNNGV. The CDR3 totals 12 residues. The ends were cut back, 0 bases at V and 4 bases at J, with 4 bases in the middle. CDR3 sequence: CASSLDSYEQYF. The CDR3 region has the DNA TGTGCCAGCAGCTTAGATAGTTACGAGCAGTACTTC.

This chain uses TRBV28 with TRBJ2-7; no clear D. V gave up 3 bases and J gave up 3 bases, with 6 bases separating them. The CDR3 has 12 residues. CDR1 and CDR2 (germline): MDHEN, SYDVKM. For the CDR3, the DNA is TGTGCCAGCAGTTTCCCCAACTACGAGCAGTACTTC. It is translated as CASSFPNYEQYF.

The J gene is TRBJ2-1, the V gene TRBV19; 9 nucleotides agree with TRBD2. This CDR3 spans 13 amino acids. The junction had 4 bases not matched to a gene; V was cut back by 5 bases and J by 8 bases. Germline lookup yields CDR1 LNHDA and CDR2 SQIVND (reference sequence). DNA of the CDR3: TGTGCCAGTAGTTCGGGACTAGCCTATGAGCAGTTCTTC. Protein sequence: CASSSGLAYEQFF.

With respect to this clone: The sample holds other DNA sequences that translate to the same CDR3. The gene calls are TRBV27 and TRBJ2-7; D not certain. Trimming removed 6 bases from V and 3 bases from J, with 9 bases in between. The CDR3 is 12 amino acids. Germline V gene lookup returns CDR1 MNHEY and CDR2 SMNVEV (reference sequence). CDR3 amino acids: CASRGGSYEQYF. The CDR3 DNA is TGTGCCAGCAGAGGTGGCAGCTACGAGCAGTACTTC.

The rearrangement uses TRBV2 and TRBJ2-7; D may be TRBD1 (6 bases). The length of the CDR3 is 14 residues. Germline V gene data show CDR1 as SNHLY and CDR2 as FYNNEI. V shed 3 bases and J shed 2 bases, with 11 bases lying between them. The CDR3 nucleotides are TGTGCCAGCAGTGATAGGCAGGGGCCCTACGAGCAGTACTTC. Translated: CASSDRQGPYEQYF.